This entry describes one T cell receptor beta chain. Its antigen is undetermined. The sample originates from a study of cytomegalovirus exposure and HLA in healthy donors. The CDR3 sequence is 14 residues long. Germline CDR1 is SEHNR and CDR2 is FQNEAQ (reference sequence). J gave up 7 bases and V 5 bases, and 7 bases lay outside the gene matches. Overall study results and limits: Analysis performed later showed TCR beta chains linked to HLA being more clonally expanded than equally common others. What a later analysis reportedly showed was that an Asian-associated ancestry cluster had fewer N-insertions than the roughly 670-donor mean. Another analysis was done later, and it associated roughly 15,000 TCR beta sequences with HLA alleles at 0.05 false discovery rate. Cytomegalovirus-associated TCR beta chains were listed, numbering 150 to 200.

The PCR made use of 60 Vbeta and 13 Jbeta primers. Measured with immunoSEQ multiplex PCR; TCRdb has only the in-frame clones, and not every one. The table has about 40,000 clones, roughly 85% seen once. The J gene is TRBJ1-4, the V gene TRBV7-9, with TRBD1 matching 7 bases. The TCR sequence derives from a middle-aged woman in good health and CMV-seropositive. Material for sequencing was PBMCs. The CDR3 region has the DNA TGTGCCAGCAGCCCCCTAGAGGGGGCTGAAAAACTGTTTTTT. Amino acid sequence: CASSPLEGAEKLFF.